Detailed here is one T cell receptor (beta chain). The CDR3 totals 15 residues. Trimming took 5 bases from V and 4 from J; bases not matched to a gene: 7. Germline lookup yields CDR1 SEHNR and CDR2 FQNEAQ (reference sequence). This sample stems from a study of cytomegalovirus exposure and HLA in healthy donors. Primers for the PCR totalled 60 Vbeta and 13 Jbeta. Method: immunoSEQ multiplex PCR; TCRdb's copy keeps in-frame clones and lacks some. Counted here are more than 100,000 clones, over 15% occurring once; the ten biggest clones make up about 2%. This chain links TRBV7-9 with TRBJ2-1; 8 positions match TRBD2. The receptor was isolated from a young woman in good health and CMV-seronegative. Material for sequencing was PBMCs. The CDR3 spells CASSPGASGYNEQFF. The CDR3 DNA is TGTGCCAGCAGCCCCGGGGCTAGCGGGTACAATGAGCAGTTCTTC.